These T cell receptor beta chains were read from a single sample in a study of identical twins. TCRdb recomputed calls from the 5' RACE reads with MiXCR, one row per CDR3 protein. In the table there are just over 500,000 distinct CDR3 sequences, 22% of which are singletons. Another study also made use of these data, one on T cells expressing NK-cell markers.

The sample comprised CD4+ T cells sorted from blood. All receptors derive from a woman between 18 and 29 years old in good health. Both conserved end residues are trimmed from each CDR3. Each record gives: V gene, J gene, CDR3 protein.

TRBV20-1	TRBJ1-1	SARVGGVTEAF
TRBV5-6	TRBJ2-7	ASSLYGTYEQY
TRBV20-1	TRBJ2-2	SAHVPGITGELF
TRBV29-1	TRBJ1-2	SDDGYNYGYT
TRBV29-1	TRBJ2-5	SAGLTGTRETQY
TRBV29-1	TRBJ2-4	SMTGRTGVKNIQY
TRBV15	TRBJ2-1	ATSPGGGRAFYNEQF
TRBV3-1	TRBJ2-7	ASSQAGTGYRMVEQY
TRBV5-1	TRBJ1-2	ASSNGTGNYGYT
TRBV12-3/TRBV12-4	TRBJ2-7	ASSQHSFLYEQY
TRBV5-1	TRBJ2-1	ASSPSGGSYEQF
TRBV5-1	TRBJ2-5	ASSFPFQETQY
TRBV12-3/TRBV12-4	TRBJ2-3	ASSRTRGTQY
TRBV6-2/TRBV6-3	TRBJ1-5	ASEDRGRIQPQH
TRBV2	TRBJ1-1	ASRPGDMNTEAF
TRBV20-1	TRBJ2-1	SARDLGDRGFNEQF
TRBV5-1	TRBJ1-5	ASSSEGDQPQH
TRBV7-3	TRBJ2-5	ASSLRGRIPQETQY
TRBV6-5	TRBJ1-3	ASSYRNSRGVGYTIY
TRBV12-3/TRBV12-4	TRBJ2-1	ASRPSLDRGPYNEQF
TRBV6-2/TRBV6-3	TRBJ2-2	ASSLTGVQAGELF
TRBV7-9	TRBJ2-2	ASKDRLRFGGTGELF
TRBV20-1	TRBJ2-5	SAARTSQETQY
TRBV12-3/TRBV12-4	TRBJ2-7	ASRRKGGSYEQY
TRBV4-2	TRBJ2-5	ASSQEVAIPTQTQY
TRBV29-1	TRBJ2-1	SVEATADTYNEQF
TRBV5-1	TRBJ2-7	ASHQGGTGKNEQY
TRBV7-2	TRBJ2-5	ASSLGLAVKETQY
TRBV25-1	TRBJ2-6	ASNGGSGANVLT
TRBV29-1	TRBJ2-3	SVDSHTDTQY
TRBV12-3/TRBV12-4	TRBJ2-5	ASRKLGGETQY
TRBV6-1	TRBJ2-7	ASSLGVGSAYEQY
TRBV20-1	TRBJ1-5	SARDISGPNQPQH
TRBV10-1	TRBJ2-5	ASSASGVETQY
TRBV20-1	TRBJ2-3	SALPTWGADTQY
TRBV3-1	TRBJ1-5	ASSLTVGSNQPQH
TRBV12-3/TRBV12-4	TRBJ2-1	ASSLRRTTWADEQF
TRBV5-1	TRBJ2-7	ASSLEFSGMGTYEQY
TRBV5-1	TRBJ2-7	ASAATGKQY
TRBV20-1	TRBJ2-1	SARFGLGQF
TRBV7-8	TRBJ1-2	ASSANKLTNYGYT
TRBV25-1	TRBJ2-5	ASKRGETQY